The rows below give T cell receptor beta chains drawn from one sample of a study of T and B cells in COVID-19 patients. MiXCR was run by TCRdb on the multiplex PCR reads, yielding one entry per CDR3 protein. This table holds over 10,000 distinct CDR3 sequences, around 30% found once. Sequenced: blood. These receptors were taken from a human donor who had recovered from COVID-19. Both conserved end residues are part of each CDR3. The D gene is left open where the match is weak. Rows may omit the clone size; those that give it use once, few, many or a size class.

d_call j_call v_call clone_size cdr3_nt cdr3_aa
- TRBJ1-2 TRBV6-5 few TGTGCCAGCAGTTACCCGGGAAACTATGGCTACACCTTC CASSYPGNYGYTF
- TRBJ2-5 TRBV11-3 medium-sized TGTGCCAGCAGCTTAGTGGGTGCCCCCCAAGAGACCCAGTACTTC CASSLVGAPQETQYF
- TRBJ2-3 TRBV6-2/TRBV6-3 few TGTGCCAGCAGTTACGTAGGGATAGATACGCAGTATTTT CASSYVGIDTQYF
TRBD1 TRBJ1-1 TRBV18 few TGTGCCAGCTCACCAGACCACGGGACAGGGGGCGAAGCTTTCTTT CASSPDHGTGGEAFF
- TRBJ2-5 TRBV14 few TGTGCCAGCAGCCAAGATCAGGAGGGGGACGAGACCCAGTACTTC CASSQDQEGDETQYF
TRBD1 TRBJ2-3 TRBV19 - TGTGCCAGTAGTATAGAGGGGACAGTAGGAGATACGCAGTATTTT CASSIEGTVGDTQYF
- TRBJ2-2 TRBV7-2 few TGTGCCAGCAGCTTCATGCCCGCGGAGCTGTTTTTT CASSFMPAELFF
- TRBJ1-1 TRBV19 - TGTGCCAGTAGAAGGGAGGATCCAGCTTTCTTT CASRREDPAFF
- TRBJ1-5 TRBV19 many TGTGCCAGTAGTCAAAATCAGCCCCAGCATTTT CASSQNQPQHF
- TRBJ1-1 TRBV30 many TGTGCCTGGAGTGTTCGACCCAGGACTGAAGCTTTCTTT CAWSVRPRTEAFF
- TRBJ2-4 TRBV6-5 - TGTGCCAGCAGTGGAATCGAGCTTGCCAAAAACATTCAGTACTTC CASSGIELAKNIQYF
- TRBJ1-5 TRBV19 - TGTGCCAGTAGTATGACTTCTTCGGATCCCCAGCATTTT CASSMTSSDPQHF
- TRBJ2-3 TRBV7-9 - TGTGCCAGCAGCAACCCCCGGCCGGCAAAAGGGGCAGATACGCAGTATTTT CASSNPRPAKGADTQYF
- TRBJ1-2 TRBV7-9 - TGTGCCAGCAGCTTAGCTCATGGCTACACCTTC CASSLAHGYTF
- TRBJ2-2 TRBV20-1 - TGCAGTGCTAGAGATGTCAGCCACGGGCTGTTTTTT CSARDVSHGLFF
- TRBJ2-3 TRBV7-9 few TGTGCCAGCAGCAACCACAGGGAGAGGCCGAGGACAGATACGCAGTATTTT CASSNHRERPRTDTQYF
- TRBJ1-5 TRBV6-2/TRBV6-3 - TGTGCCAGCAGTCACCCGGCTAGGAGCAATCAGCCCCAGCATTTT CASSHPARSNQPQHF
TRBD2 TRBJ2-1 TRBV6-1 few TGTGCCAGCAGCGAAGGTGGACTAGCGGTCACCTACAATGAGCAGTTCTTC CASSEGGLAVTYNEQFF
- TRBJ2-5 TRBV18 few TGTGCCAGCTCACCAAGGCTAGCCCAAGAGACCCAGTACTTC CASSPRLAQETQYF
TRBD1 TRBJ1-1 TRBV19 - TGTGCCAGTAGTCCCCCCGGGACAGGGGTTAGAACGAACCCTGAAGCTTTCTTT CASSPPGTGVRTNPEAFF
- TRBJ2-6 TRBV7-9 - TGTGCCAGCAGCTCGGTAAAAACAGGGATTCCTGGGGCCAACGTCCTGACTTTC CASSSVKTGIPGANVLTF
- TRBJ1-1 TRBV19 few TGTGCCATTCGGGACCCCAGAGGGAGGACTGAAGCTTTCTTT CAIRDPRGRTEAFF
TRBD2 TRBJ2-1 TRBV5-1 - TGCGCCAGCAGCTTCCCCGCGCCGGGACTAGGAGTATCCTACAATGAGCAGTTCTTC CASSFPAPGLGVSYNEQFF
- TRBJ2-2 TRBV20-1 few TGCAGTGCTAGAGAAGGGCGAGTATATGGGGAGCTGTTTTTT CSAREGRVYGELFF
- TRBJ2-2 TRBV6-2/TRBV6-3 - TGTGCCAGCAGCCCCCACAGGGGGAGGGCCGGGGAGCTGTTTTTT CASSPHRGRAGELFF
- TRBJ1-1 TRBV11-3 medium-sized TGTGCCAGCAGCGACTGGCAGGAGGAAGCTTTCTTT CASSDWQEEAFF